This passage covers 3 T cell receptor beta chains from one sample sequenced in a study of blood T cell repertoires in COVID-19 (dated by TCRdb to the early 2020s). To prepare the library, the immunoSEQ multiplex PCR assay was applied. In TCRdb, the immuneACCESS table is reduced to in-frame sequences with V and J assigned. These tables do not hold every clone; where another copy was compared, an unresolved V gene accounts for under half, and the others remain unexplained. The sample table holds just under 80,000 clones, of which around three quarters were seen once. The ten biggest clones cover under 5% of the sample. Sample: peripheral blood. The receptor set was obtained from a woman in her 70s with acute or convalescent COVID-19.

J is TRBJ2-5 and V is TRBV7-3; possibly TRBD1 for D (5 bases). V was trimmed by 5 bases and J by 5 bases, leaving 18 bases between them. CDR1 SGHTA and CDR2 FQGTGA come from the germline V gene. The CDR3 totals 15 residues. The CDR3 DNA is TGTGCCAGCAGCCAAACGGACAAGGGGATGGAGACCCAGTACTTC. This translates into CASSQTDKGMETQYF. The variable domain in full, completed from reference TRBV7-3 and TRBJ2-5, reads GAGVSQTPSNKVTEKGKYVELRCDPISGHTALYWYRQSLGQGPEFLIYFQGTGAADDSGLPNDRFFAVRPEGSVSTLKIQRTERGDSAVYLCASSQTDKGMETQYFGPGTRLLVL.

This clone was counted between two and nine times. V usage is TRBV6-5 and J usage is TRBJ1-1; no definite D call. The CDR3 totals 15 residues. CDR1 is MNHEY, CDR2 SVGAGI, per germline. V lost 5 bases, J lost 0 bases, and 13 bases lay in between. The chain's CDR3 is CASSRTGSLNTEAFF. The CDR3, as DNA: TGTGCCAGCAGTCGAACGGGGAGCTTGAACACTGAAGCTTTCTTT.

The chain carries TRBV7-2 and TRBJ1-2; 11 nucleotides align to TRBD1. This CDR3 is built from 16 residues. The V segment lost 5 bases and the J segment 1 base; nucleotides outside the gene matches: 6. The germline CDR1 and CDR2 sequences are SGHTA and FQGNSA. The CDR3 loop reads CASSLGQGASNYGYTF. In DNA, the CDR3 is TGTGCCAGCAGCCTCGGACAGGGGGCCAGTAACTATGGCTACACCTTC. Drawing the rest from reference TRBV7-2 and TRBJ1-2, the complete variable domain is GAGVSQSPSNKVTEKGKDVELRCDPISGHTALYWYRQSLGQGLEFLIYFQGNSAPDKSGLPSDRFSAERTGGSVSTLTIQRTQQEDSAVYLCASSLGQGASNYGYTFGSGTRLTVV.